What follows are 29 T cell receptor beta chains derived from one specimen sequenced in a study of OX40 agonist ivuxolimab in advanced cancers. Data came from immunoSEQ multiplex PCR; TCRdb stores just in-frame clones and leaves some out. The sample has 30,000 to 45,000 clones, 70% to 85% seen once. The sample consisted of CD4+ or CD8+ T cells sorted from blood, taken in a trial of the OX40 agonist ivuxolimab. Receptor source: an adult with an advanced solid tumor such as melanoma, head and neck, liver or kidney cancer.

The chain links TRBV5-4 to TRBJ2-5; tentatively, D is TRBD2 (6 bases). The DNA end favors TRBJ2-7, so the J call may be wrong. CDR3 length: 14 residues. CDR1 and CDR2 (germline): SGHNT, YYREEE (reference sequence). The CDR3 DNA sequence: TGTGCCAGCAGCTTCACCGGGACTGGGGGCGAGCAGTACTTC. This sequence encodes CASSFTGTGGEQYF.

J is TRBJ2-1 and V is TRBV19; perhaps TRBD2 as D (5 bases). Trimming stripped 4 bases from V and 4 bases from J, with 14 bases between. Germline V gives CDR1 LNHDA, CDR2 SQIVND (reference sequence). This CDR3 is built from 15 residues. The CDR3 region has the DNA TGTGCCAGTAGTACCGGACGGGAAATTTACAATGAGCAGTTCTTC. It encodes CASSTGREIYNEQFF. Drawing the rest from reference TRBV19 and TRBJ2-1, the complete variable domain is DGGITQSPKYLFRKEGQNVTLSCEQNLNHDAMYWYRQDPGQGLRLIYYSQIVNDFQKGDIAEGYSVSREKKESFPLTVTSAQKNPTAFYLCASSTGREIYNEQFFGPGTRLTVL.

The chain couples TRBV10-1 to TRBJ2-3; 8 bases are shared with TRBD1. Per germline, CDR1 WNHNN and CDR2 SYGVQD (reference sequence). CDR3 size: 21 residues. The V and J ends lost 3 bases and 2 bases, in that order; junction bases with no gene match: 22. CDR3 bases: TGCGCCAGCAGTGACAGGGGGCGCGTTATTGGGATCCTGGGATACACAGATACGCAGTATTTT. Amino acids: CASSDRGRVIGILGYTDTQYF.

The CDR3 protein is CASRLAGGAQEQYF. The CDR3 DNA reads TGTGCCAGCAGACTAGCGGGAGGTGCGCAAGAGCAGTACTTC. The chain employs TRBV5-4 and TRBJ2-7; 12 bases align to TRBD2. The CDR3 covers 14 residues. V trimming: 5 bases; J trimming: 7 bases; junction bases outside the gene matches: 7. Germline CDR1 SGHNT, CDR2 YYREEE (reference sequence).

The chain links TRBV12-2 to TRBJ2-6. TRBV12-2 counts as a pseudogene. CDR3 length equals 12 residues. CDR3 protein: CASPSGANVLTF. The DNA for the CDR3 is TGTGCAAGCCCCTCTGGGGCCAACGTCCTGACTTTC.

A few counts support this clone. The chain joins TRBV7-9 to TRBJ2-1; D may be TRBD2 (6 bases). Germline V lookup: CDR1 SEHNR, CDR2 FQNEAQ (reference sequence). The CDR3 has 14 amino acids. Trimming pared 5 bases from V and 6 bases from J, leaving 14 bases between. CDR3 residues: CASSGADGGNEQFF. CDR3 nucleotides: TGTGCCAGCAGCGGGGCGGACGGGGGCAATGAGCAGTTCTTC.

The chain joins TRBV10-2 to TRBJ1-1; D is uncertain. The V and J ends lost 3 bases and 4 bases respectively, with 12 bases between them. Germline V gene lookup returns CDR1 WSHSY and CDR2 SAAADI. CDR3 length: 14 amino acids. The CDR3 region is CASSEYYRGTEAFF. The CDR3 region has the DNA TGCGCCAGCAGTGAATACTATCGAGGCACTGAAGCTTTCTTT.

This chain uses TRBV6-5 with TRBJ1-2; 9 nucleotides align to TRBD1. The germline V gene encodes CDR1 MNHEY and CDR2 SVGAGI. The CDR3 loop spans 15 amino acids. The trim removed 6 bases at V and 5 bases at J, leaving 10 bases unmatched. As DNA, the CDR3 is TGTGCCAGCAGGATGACGGGACAGGGTAGATATGGCTACACCTTC. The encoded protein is CASRMTGQGRYGYTF.

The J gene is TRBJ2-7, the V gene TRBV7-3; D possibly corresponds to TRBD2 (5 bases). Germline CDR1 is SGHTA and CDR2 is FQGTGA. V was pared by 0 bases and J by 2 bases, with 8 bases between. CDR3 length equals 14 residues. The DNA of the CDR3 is TGTGCCAGCAGCTTAACCCCGGGAACCTACGAGCAGTACTTC. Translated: CASSLTPGTYEQYF.

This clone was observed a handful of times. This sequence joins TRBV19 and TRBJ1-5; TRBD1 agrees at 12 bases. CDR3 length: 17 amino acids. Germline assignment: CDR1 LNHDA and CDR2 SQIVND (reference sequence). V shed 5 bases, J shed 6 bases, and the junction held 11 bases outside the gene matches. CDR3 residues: CASSPGTGGAFGQPQHF. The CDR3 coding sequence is TGTGCCAGTAGTCCCGGGACAGGGGGCGCATTTGGTCAGCCCCAGCATTTT.

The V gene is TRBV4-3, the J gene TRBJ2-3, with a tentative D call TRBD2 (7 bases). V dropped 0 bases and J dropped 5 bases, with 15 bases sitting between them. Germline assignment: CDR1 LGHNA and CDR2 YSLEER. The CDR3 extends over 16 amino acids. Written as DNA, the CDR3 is TGCGCCAGCAGCCAAGATAATCGGGGGGCTGGAGATACGCAGTATTTT. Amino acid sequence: CASSQDNRGAGDTQYF.

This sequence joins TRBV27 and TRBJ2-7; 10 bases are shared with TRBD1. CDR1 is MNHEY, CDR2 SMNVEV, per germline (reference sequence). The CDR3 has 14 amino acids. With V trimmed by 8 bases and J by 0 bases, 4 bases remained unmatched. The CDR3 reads CASWDRGGSYEQYF. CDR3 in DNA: TGTGCCAGCTGGGACAGGGGCGGCTCCTACGAGCAGTACTTC.

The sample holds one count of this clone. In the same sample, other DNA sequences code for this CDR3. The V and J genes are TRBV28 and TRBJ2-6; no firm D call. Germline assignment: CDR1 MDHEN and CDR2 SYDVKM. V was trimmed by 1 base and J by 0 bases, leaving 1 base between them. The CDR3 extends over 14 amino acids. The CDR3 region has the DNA TGTGCCAGCAGTTTATCCTCTGGGGCCAACGTCCTGACTTTC. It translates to CASSLSSGANVLTF.

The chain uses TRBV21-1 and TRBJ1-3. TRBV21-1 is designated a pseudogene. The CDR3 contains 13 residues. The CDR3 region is CASSPRCGNTIYF. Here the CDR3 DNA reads TGTGCCAGCAGCCCCCGTTGTGGAAACACCATATATTTT.

CDR3 residues: CASSPRTGPFYGYTF. The CDR3 DNA reads TGTGCCAGCAGCCCTAGGACAGGGCCGTTCTATGGCTACACCTTC. The J gene is TRBJ1-2, the V gene TRBV7-2, with 8 bases fitting TRBD1. This CDR3 has 15 residues. From germline, CDR1 is SGHTA and CDR2 FQGNSA. The V segment lost 5 bases and the J segment 4 bases; nucleotides outside the gene matches: 9.

For the CDR3, the DNA is TGCGCCAGCAGCCAAGATCACAGGAGCTCTGGAAACACCATATATTTT. Translation: CASSQDHRSSGNTIYF. The chain carries TRBV4-3 and TRBJ1-3; TRBD1 is a possible D gene (5 bases). The V gene's germline CDR1 is LGHNA and CDR2 YSLEER. The CDR3 consists of 16 residues. V gave up 0 bases and J gave up 0 bases, with 9 bases separating them.

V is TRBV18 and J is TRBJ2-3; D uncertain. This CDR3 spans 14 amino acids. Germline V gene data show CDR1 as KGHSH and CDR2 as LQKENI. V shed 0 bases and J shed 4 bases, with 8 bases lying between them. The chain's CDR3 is CASSPPTGADTQYF. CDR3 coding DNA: TGTGCCAGCTCACCACCTACTGGGGCAGATACGCAGTATTTT.

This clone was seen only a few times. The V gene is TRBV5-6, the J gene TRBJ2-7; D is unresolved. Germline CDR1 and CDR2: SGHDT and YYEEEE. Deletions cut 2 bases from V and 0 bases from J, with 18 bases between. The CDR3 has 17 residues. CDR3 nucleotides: TGTGCCAGCAGCTTATTAACGGCAAGAGCGAGCTCCTACGAGCAGTACTTC. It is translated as CASSLLTARASSYEQYF. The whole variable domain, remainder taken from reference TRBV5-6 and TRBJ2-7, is DAGVTQSPTHLIKTRGQQVTLRCSPKSGHDTVSWYQQALGQGPQFIFQYYEEEERQRGNFPDRFSGHQFPNYSSELNVNALLLGDSALYLCASSLLTARASSYEQYFGPGTRLTVT.

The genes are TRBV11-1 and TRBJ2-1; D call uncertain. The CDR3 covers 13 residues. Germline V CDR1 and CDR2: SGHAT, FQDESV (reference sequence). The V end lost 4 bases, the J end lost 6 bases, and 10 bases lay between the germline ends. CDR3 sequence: CASSSRPGNEQFF. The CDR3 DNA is TGTGCCAGCAGCTCACGTCCGGGCAATGAGCAGTTCTTC.

In DNA, the CDR3 is TGTGCCAGTAGTGGGACAGGGGGTAATTCACCCCTCCACTTT. Translation: CASSGTGGNSPLHF. This chain uses TRBV19 with TRBJ1-6, with 11 bases lining up with TRBD1. Germline V lookup: CDR1 LNHDA, CDR2 SQIVND (reference sequence). The CDR3 is 14 amino acids. V lost 5 bases and J lost 6; bases outside the gene matches: 0.

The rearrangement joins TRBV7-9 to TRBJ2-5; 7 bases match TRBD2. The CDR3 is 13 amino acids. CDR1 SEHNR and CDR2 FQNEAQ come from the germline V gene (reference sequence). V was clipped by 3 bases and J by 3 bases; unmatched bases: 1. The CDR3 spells CASSFLAEETQYF. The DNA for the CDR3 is TGTGCCAGCAGCTTTCTAGCGGAAGAGACCCAGTACTTC.

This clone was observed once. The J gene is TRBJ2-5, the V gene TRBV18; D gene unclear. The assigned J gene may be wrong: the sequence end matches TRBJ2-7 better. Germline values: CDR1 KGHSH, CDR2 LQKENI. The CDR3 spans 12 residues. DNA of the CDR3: TGTGCCAGCTCACCTGACCATCTCGAGCAGTACTTC. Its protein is CASSPDHLEQYF.

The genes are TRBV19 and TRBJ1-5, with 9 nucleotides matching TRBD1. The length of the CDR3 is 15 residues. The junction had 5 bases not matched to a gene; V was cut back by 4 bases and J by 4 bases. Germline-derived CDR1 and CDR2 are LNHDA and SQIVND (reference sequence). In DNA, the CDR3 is TGTGCCAGTAGTAGATCCGGGACAGGGAATCAGCCCCAGCATTTT. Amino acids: CASSRSGTGNQPQHF.

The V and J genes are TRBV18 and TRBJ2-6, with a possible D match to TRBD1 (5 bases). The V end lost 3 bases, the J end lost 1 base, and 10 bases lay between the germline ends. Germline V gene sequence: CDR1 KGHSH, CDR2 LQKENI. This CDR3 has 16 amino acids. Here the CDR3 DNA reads TGTGCCAGCTCACCCCAGGGCCAATCTGGGGCCAACGTCCTGACTTTC. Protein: CASSPQGQSGANVLTF.

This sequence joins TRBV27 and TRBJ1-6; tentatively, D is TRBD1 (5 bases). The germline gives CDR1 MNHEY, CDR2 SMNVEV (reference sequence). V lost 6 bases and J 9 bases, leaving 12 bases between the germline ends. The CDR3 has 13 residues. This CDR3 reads CASSTSGGSPLHF. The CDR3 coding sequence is TGTGCCAGCAGCACTAGCGGGGGTTCACCCCTCCACTTT.

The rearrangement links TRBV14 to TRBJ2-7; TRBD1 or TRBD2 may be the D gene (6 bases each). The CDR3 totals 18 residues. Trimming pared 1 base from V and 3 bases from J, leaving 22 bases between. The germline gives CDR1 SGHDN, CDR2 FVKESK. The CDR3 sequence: CASSQGMVRGVPNYEQYF. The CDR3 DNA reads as TGTGCCAGCAGCCAAGGGATGGTTAGGGGGGTACCAAACTACGAGCAGTACTTC.

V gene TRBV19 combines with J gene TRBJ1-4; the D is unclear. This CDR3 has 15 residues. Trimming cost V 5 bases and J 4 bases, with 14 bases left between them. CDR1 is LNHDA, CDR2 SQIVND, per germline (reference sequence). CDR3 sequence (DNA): TGTGCCAGTAGTCCCGGGAGGACCCTTAATGAAAAACTGTTTTTT. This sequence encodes CASSPGRTLNEKLFF.

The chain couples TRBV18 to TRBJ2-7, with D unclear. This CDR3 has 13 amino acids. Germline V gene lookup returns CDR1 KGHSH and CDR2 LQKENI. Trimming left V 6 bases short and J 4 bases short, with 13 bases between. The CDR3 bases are TGTGCCAGCTCCGTCGAGGTTTCGTACGAGCAGTACTTC. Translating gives CASSVEVSYEQYF.

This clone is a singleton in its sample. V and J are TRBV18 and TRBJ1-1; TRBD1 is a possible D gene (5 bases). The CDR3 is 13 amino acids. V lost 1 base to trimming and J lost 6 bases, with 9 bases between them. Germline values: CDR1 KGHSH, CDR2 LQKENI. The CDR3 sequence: CASSPQGGAEAFF. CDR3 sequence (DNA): TGTGCCAGCTCACCACAGGGAGGGGCTGAAGCTTTCTTT.